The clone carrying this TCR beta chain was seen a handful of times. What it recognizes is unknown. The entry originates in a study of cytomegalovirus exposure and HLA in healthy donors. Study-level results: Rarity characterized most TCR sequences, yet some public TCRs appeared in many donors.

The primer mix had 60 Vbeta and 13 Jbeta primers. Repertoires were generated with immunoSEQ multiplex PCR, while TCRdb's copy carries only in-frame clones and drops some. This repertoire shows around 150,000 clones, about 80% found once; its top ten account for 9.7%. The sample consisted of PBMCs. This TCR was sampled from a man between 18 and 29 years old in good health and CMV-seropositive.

The CDR3 DNA sequence: TGTGCCAGCAGGGGGGCCACAGAACCAAGCACAGATACGCAGTATTTT. It is translated as CASRGATEPSTDTQYF. The rearrangement joins TRBV2 to TRBJ2-3, with a possible D match to TRBD1 (6 bases). V gave up 6 bases and J gave up 0 bases, with 16 bases separating them. This CDR3 is built from 16 residues. Germline V gene data show CDR1 as SNHLY and CDR2 as FYNNEI.